One and the same sample provided the 13 T cell receptor beta chains below, sequenced in a study of shared clonotypes between healthy human individuals. Measured with immunoSEQ multiplex PCR; TCRdb has only the in-frame clones, and not every one. The sample has 530,000 or so clones, 60% to 80% seen once. Material: PBMCs. These receptors all come from a woman aged 40 to 50 in good health. Some clones in this sample may be carry-over from other donors' samples.

This chain links TRBV5-1 with TRBJ2-2; D gene uncertain. Germline loops: CDR1 SGHRS, CDR2 YFSETQ. The V end was cut by 0 bases, the J end by 3 bases, with 9 bases between. The CDR3 totals 15 residues. CDR3 amino acids: CASSLVGSDTGELFF. In nucleotides, the CDR3 is TGCGCCAGCAGCTTGGTAGGGTCCGACACCGGGGAGCTGTTTTTT.

This chain links TRBV28 with TRBJ1-4; 7 nucleotides align to TRBD1. Germline V gives CDR1 MDHEN, CDR2 SYDVKM. V dropped 3 bases and J dropped 4; count of bases not matched to a gene: 11. The CDR3 loop spans 17 amino acids. The CDR3 loop is CASSFISGTELNEKLFF. The DNA of the CDR3 is TGTGCCAGCAGTTTTATCAGTGGGACAGAGCTTAATGAAAAACTGTTTTTT.

There are a few counts of this clone. The chain employs TRBV10-3 and TRBJ1-1; perhaps TRBD1 as D (6 bases). CDR1 and CDR2 from the germline V gene are ENHRY and SYGVKD. This CDR3 has 14 residues. Trimming took off 5 bases at V and 7 bases at J, with 17 bases between the two ends. The CDR3 is CAISFQQGLGEAFF. CDR3 DNA: TGTGCCATCAGTTTCCAACAGGGCTTGGGTGAAGCTTTCTTT.

In its sample, this clone was seen once. V gene TRBV6-4 combines with J gene TRBJ2-2; TRBD1 aligns across 7 bases. CDR1 MRHNA and CDR2 SNTAGT come from the germline V gene. This CDR3 is built from 15 residues. The junction had 3 bases not matched to a gene; V was cut back by 5 bases and J by 0 bases. The CDR3 protein is CASSRDRTNTGELFF. As DNA, the CDR3 is TGTGCCAGCAGTCGGGACAGAACGAACACCGGGGAGCTGTTTTTT.

DNA for the CDR3: TGTGCCATCGGGACAGTTGCATCTGAAGCTTTCTTT. Translation: CAIGTVASEAFF. J is TRBJ1-1 and V is TRBV10-3, with 7 nucleotides matching TRBD1. After removal of 8 bases from V and 6 bases from J, the junction contained 6 bases not matched to a gene. Germline V CDR1 and CDR2: ENHRY, SYGVKD. CDR3 length: 12 residues.

CDR3 coding DNA: TGTGCCAGCAGCTTAAGCCGGGACTCCACCGGGGAGCTGTTTTTT. Translated, it gives CASSLSRDSTGELFF. V usage is TRBV7-3 and J usage is TRBJ2-2; perhaps TRBD2 as D (6 bases). This CDR3 region has 15 residues. Germline CDR1 SGHTA, CDR2 FQGTGA. V was trimmed by 1 base and J by 4 bases, leaving 10 bases between them.

This clone was seen more than once but under ten times. V usage is TRBV27 and J usage is TRBJ1-5; tentatively, D is TRBD1 (6 bases). The CDR3 runs 14 residues. Trimming shortened V by 6 bases and J by 1 base, and 10 bases separated the two germline ends. Per germline, CDR1 MNHEY and CDR2 SMNVEV (reference sequence). The CDR3 sequence is CASSRGHSNQPQHF. The DNA of the CDR3 is TGTGCCAGCAGCCGGGGGCACAGCAATCAGCCCCAGCATTTT.

The chain uses TRBV6-6 and TRBJ2-1, with 7 bases matching TRBD1. The CDR3 sequence is 14 residues long. CDR1 MNHNY and CDR2 SVGAGI come from the germline V gene (reference sequence). The J segment lost 5 bases and the V segment lost 4 bases, leaving 5 bases of the junction unmatched. CDR3 coding DNA: TGTGCCAGCAGTTGGCCGGGACAGAACAATGAGCAGTTCTTC. Its protein is CASSWPGQNNEQFF.

The chain has TRBV29-1 and TRBJ1-1; D not certain. The germline gives CDR1 SQVTM, CDR2 ANQGSEA. V was cut by 7 bases and J by 11 bases, with 14 bases left in between. CDR3 size: 10 residues. CDR3 in DNA: TGCAGCGCCCAAGACCGAGCGGCTTTCTTT. Protein sequence: CSAQDRAAFF. Supplemented by reference TRBV29-1 and TRBJ1-1, the full variable domain reads SAVISQKPSRDICQRGTSLTIQCQVDSQVTMMFWYRQQPGQSLTLIATANQGSEATYESGFVIDKFPISRPNLTFSTLTVSNMSPEDSSIYLCSAQDRAAFFGQGTRLTVV.

The rearrangement joins TRBV18 to TRBJ2-1; a possible D gene is TRBD2 (6 bases). V lost 8 bases to trimming and J lost 8 bases, with 13 bases between them. Per germline, CDR1 KGHSH and CDR2 LQKENI. This CDR3 is built from 12 residues. CDR3 amino acids: CASRGNLDEQFF. In nucleotides, the CDR3 is TGTGCCAGCCGGGGGAATTTAGATGAGCAGTTCTTC.

This rearrangement joins TRBV4-1 to TRBJ2-3; D is unresolved. This CDR3 region has 15 residues. Per the germline V gene, CDR1 is MGHRA and CDR2 is YSYEKL. Trimming pared 4 bases from V and 5 bases from J, leaving 16 bases between. The CDR3 nucleotides are TGCGCCAGCAGCCCGCCAATCAATACTGGAGATACGCAGTATTTT. As protein: CASSPPINTGDTQYF.

This sequence joins TRBV5-6 and TRBJ1-3; D gene unclear. V shed 3 bases and J shed 3 bases, with 4 bases lying between them. Germline V gives CDR1 SGHDT, CDR2 YYEEEE. The CDR3 has 12 residues. The chain's CDR3 is CASSSDGNTIYF. The CDR3, as DNA: TGTGCCAGCAGCTCCGATGGAAACACCATATATTTT. The complete variable domain, with remaining parts taken from reference TRBV5-6 and TRBJ1-3, reads DAGVTQSPTHLIKTRGQQVTLRCSPKSGHDTVSWYQQALGQGPQFIFQYYEEEERQRGNFPDRFSGHQFPNYSSELNVNALLLGDSALYLCASSSDGNTIYFGEGSWLTVV.

The chain links TRBV5-4 to TRBJ2-7, with TRBD2 matching 10 bases. Germline CDR1 and CDR2: SGHNT and YYREEE (reference sequence). Trimming at V came to 4 bases and at J to 0 bases, leaving 4 bases not matched to a gene. The CDR3 has 15 residues. CDR3 in DNA: TGTGCCAGCAGCCTCAGACTAGCGGGCTCCTACGAGCAGTACTTC. Its translation: CASSLRLAGSYEQYF.